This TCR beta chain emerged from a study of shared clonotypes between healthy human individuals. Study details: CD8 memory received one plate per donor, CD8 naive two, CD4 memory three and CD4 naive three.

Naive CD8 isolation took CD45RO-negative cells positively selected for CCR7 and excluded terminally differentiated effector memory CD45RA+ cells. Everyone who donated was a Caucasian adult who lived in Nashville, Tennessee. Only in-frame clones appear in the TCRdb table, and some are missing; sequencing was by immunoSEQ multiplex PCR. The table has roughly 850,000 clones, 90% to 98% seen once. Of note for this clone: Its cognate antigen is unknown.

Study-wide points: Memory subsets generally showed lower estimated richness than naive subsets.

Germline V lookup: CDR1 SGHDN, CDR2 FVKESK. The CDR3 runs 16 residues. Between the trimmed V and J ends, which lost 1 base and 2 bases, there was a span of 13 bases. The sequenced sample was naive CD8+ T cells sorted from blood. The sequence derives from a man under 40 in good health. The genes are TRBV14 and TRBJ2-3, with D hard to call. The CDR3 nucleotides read TGTGCCAGCAGCCAAGGGGAATCCTTGTTCACAGATACGCAGTATTTT. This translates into CASSQGESLFTDTQYF.